The 14 T cell receptor beta chains below come from one sample, sequenced in a study of blood T cell repertoires in COVID-19. TCRdb's copy holds only in-frame clones and misses some; the assay was immunoSEQ multiplex PCR. Here the sample spans under 150,000 clones, just over 75% being singletons. The specimen sequenced was peripheral blood. Receptors were obtained from a human donor in a cohort sampled during active COVID-19.

The gene calls are TRBV10-3 and TRBJ2-5; D gene ambiguous. The CDR3 totals 13 residues. Between the trimmed V and J ends, which lost 3 bases and 5 bases, there was a span of 10 bases. CDR1 and CDR2 (germline): ENHRY, SYGVKD. The CDR3 sequence: CAISERQDETQYF. In DNA form, the CDR3 reads TGTGCCATCAGTGAACGGCAGGATGAGACCCAGTACTTC.

The chain carries TRBV10-3 and TRBJ1-1; no firm D call. The CDR3 runs 12 residues. V was cut by 4 bases and J by 10 bases, with 13 bases left in between. Germline CDR1 ENHRY, CDR2 SYGVKD. The CDR3 is CAISVTEGRAFF. In DNA, the CDR3 is TGTGCCATCAGTGTAACGGAGGGTAGAGCTTTCTTT.

CDR3 in amino acids: CASSVGDFARGELFF. The CDR3 DNA reads TGCGCCAGCAGCGTAGGGGATTTTGCAAGGGGGGAGCTGTTTTTT. V is TRBV5-1 and J is TRBJ2-2, with D perhaps matching TRBD1 (5 bases). V was clipped by 4 bases and J by 8 bases, with 18 bases between them. In germline, CDR1 is SGHRS, CDR2 YFSETQ. The CDR3 extends over 15 amino acids.

The chain combines TRBV28 with TRBJ2-5; a weak D match, TRBD2 (7 bases). V lost 1 base and J 4 bases, leaving 13 bases between the germline ends. There are 15 residues in the CDR3. The V gene's germline CDR1 is MDHEN and CDR2 SYDVKM. CDR3 nucleotide sequence: TGTGCCAGCAGTTTATTGGGGGGGGGCTCAGAGACCCAGTACTTC. Protein product: CASSLLGGGSETQYF. Using reference TRBV28 and TRBJ2-5 for the parts outside the CDR3, the full variable domain is DVKVTQSSRYLVKRTGEKVFLECVQDMDHENMFWYRQDPGLGLRLIYFSYDVKMKEKGDIPEGYSVSREKKERFSLILESASTNQTSMYLCASSLLGGGSETQYFGPGTRLLVL.

This clone was picked up a small number of times. The chain combines TRBV12-3 or TRBV12-4 with TRBJ2-2, with D unclear. Trimming cost V 5 bases and J 7 bases, with 11 bases left between them. This CDR3 spans 13 amino acids. CDR3 amino acids: CASSPRQIGELFF. CDR3 DNA sequence: TGTGCCAGCAGTCCGCGGCAGATCGGGGAGCTGTTTTTT.

This rearrangement joins TRBV6-4 to TRBJ1-2; 7 bases are a match to TRBD1. Germline CDR1 and CDR2: MRHNA and SNTAGT. J was trimmed by 8 bases and V by 6 bases; bases with no gene match: 9. The CDR3 loop spans 13 amino acids. CDR3 in amino acids: CASRNRDSGGYTF. The CDR3 DNA reads as TGTGCCAGCAGAAATCGGGACAGTGGGGGCTACACCTTC.

This clone was observed a single time. The J gene is TRBJ1-1, the V gene TRBV7-9; D possibly corresponds to TRBD1 (5 bases). V lost 5 bases and J lost 0, with 10 bases in between. The CDR3 loop spans 14 amino acids. Germline-derived CDR1 and CDR2 are SEHNR and FQNEAQ (reference sequence). The CDR3: CASSPGRVNTEAFF. The CDR3 DNA is TGTGCCAGCAGCCCCGGCAGGGTGAACACTGAAGCTTTCTTT.

The V call is TRBV30, the J call TRBJ1-6; 7 nucleotides match TRBD1. After removal of 3 bases from V and 5 bases from J, the junction contained 1 base not matched to a gene. The CDR3 spans 13 residues. Germline values: CDR1 GTSNPN, CDR2 SVGIG (reference sequence). In nucleotides, the CDR3 is TGTGCCTGGAGCAGGGGGAATAATTCACCCCTCCACTTT. This sequence encodes CAWSRGNNSPLHF.

J is TRBJ1-1 and V is TRBV10-3, with 8 bases identical to TRBD1. Germline CDR1 reads ENHRY; CDR2 reads SYGVKD. Germline trimming cut 0 bases from V and 6 bases from J; bases unmatched to any gene: 6. The length of the CDR3 is 15 residues. The CDR3 nucleotides are TGTGCCATCAGTGAGTCGGACAGGGCGGCCCCTGAAGCTTTCTTT. It yields the protein CAISESDRAAPEAFF.

The J gene is TRBJ2-1, the V gene TRBV18; D is ambiguous. Germline V gene lookup returns CDR1 KGHSH and CDR2 LQKENI. The CDR3 is 11 amino acids. The V and J ends lost 3 bases and 10 bases respectively, with 7 bases between them. The chain's CDR3 is CASSPLYEQFF. The CDR3 DNA reads TGTGCCAGCTCACCCCTCTACGAGCAGTTCTTC.

The chain joins TRBV15 to TRBJ1-1; D might be TRBD1 (6 bases). V lost 0 bases to trimming and J lost 6 bases, with 11 bases between them. Germline V lookup: CDR1 LNHNV, CDR2 YYDKDF (reference sequence). This CDR3 spans 14 amino acids. The CDR3 bases are TGTGCCACCAGCAGAGATGCGGGGGCCCCTGAAGCTTTCTTT. Protein sequence: CATSRDAGAPEAFF.

This clone was seen only once. The chain links TRBV9 to TRBJ2-5; perhaps TRBD1 as D (6 bases). CDR3 length: 15 amino acids. Germline V gene sequence: CDR1 SGDLS, CDR2 YYNGEE. Trimming cost V 0 bases and J 2 bases, with 11 bases left between them. CDR3 protein: CASSVDLGTQETQYF. The CDR3 nucleotides are TGTGCCAGCAGCGTAGACCTTGGGACACAAGAGACCCAGTACTTC. The full variable domain, completed using reference TRBV9 and TRBJ2-5, is DSGVTQTPKHLITATGQRVTLRCSPRSGDLSVYWYQQSLDQGLQFLIQYYNGEERAKGNILERFSAQQFPDLHSELNLSSLELGDSALYFCASSVDLGTQETQYFGPGTRLLVL.

The chain carries TRBV6-6 and TRBJ2-2, with a possible D match to TRBD1 (6 bases). Deletions cut 5 bases from V and 5 bases from J, with 9 bases between. Germline-derived CDR1 and CDR2 are MNHNY and SVGAGI (reference sequence). This CDR3 spans 13 amino acids. CDR3 sequence reads: CASSQDSTGELFF. In DNA, the CDR3 is TGTGCCAGCAGTCAGGACAGTACCGGGGAGCTGTTTTTT.

The chain has TRBV30 and TRBJ1-5; TRBD1 matches at 11 bases. Trimming at V came to 1 base and at J to 5 bases, leaving 4 bases not matched to a gene. The CDR3 length is 15 residues. CDR1 and CDR2 from the germline V gene are GTSNPN and SVGIG (reference sequence). The CDR3 spells CAWSGTGGRDQPQHF. CDR3 coding DNA: TGTGCCTGGAGTGGGACAGGGGGCAGGGATCAGCCCCAGCATTTT.